The clone carrying this TCR beta chain has only a few counts. Its antigen is not known. TCRdb processed the RT-PCR reads anew with MiXCR; each CDR3 protein has one entry. In the table there are 600,000 to 850,000 distinct CDR3 sequences, less than 15% of which are singletons. This sample was included in a study of response to subunit inactivated influenza vaccine. CDR1 and CDR2 (germline): SGHVS, FQNEAQ. The J segment lost 5 bases and the V segment lost 5 bases, leaving 9 bases of the junction unmatched. The CDR3 runs to 16 residues. Regarding the study as a whole: After each seasonal influenza vaccination, few new T cells are recruited, the authors suggested.

Sequenced here: PBMCs from blood, sampled about 14 days before vaccination. V gene TRBV7-8 combines with J gene TRBJ2-5; the match to TRBD2 covers 12 bases. This receptor was obtained from a man aged 45 to 65 who received an inactivated influenza vaccine. The CDR3, as DNA: TGTGCCAGCAGCCGTGAAGGACTAGCGGGATGGGAGACCCAGTACTTC. It translates to CASSREGLAGWETQYF.